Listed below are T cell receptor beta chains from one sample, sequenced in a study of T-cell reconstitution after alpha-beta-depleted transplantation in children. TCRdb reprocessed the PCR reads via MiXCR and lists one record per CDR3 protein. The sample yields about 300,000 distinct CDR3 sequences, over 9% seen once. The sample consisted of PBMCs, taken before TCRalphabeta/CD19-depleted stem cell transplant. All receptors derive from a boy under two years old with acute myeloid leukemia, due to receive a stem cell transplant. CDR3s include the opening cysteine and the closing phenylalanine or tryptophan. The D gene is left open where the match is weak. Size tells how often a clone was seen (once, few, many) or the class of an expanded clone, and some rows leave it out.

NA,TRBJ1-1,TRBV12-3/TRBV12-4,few,CASSTTGYRAFF,TGTGCCAGCAGTACGACAGGATACCGCGCTTTCTTT
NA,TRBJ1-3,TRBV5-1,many,CASSWKGPFSGNTIYF,TGCGCCAGCAGCTGGAAGGGGCCTTTCTCTGGAAACACCATATATTTT
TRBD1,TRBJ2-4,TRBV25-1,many,CASSESSGRQGNIQYF,TGTGCCAGCAGTGAATCTTCAGGGAGACAGGGGAACATTCAGTACTTC
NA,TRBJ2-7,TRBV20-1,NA,CSASLSSSYEQYF,TGCAGTGCTAGTTTGTCGAGCTCCTACGAGCAGTACTTC
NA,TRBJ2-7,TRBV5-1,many,CASSVSQGSGYEQYF,TGCGCCAGCAGCGTCTCGCAGGGAAGTGGCTACGAGCAGTACTTC
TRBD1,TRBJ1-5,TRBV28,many,CASSRRDRGDNQPQHF,TGTGCCAGCAGTCGACGGGACAGGGGGGACAATCAGCCCCAGCATTTT
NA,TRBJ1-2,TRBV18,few,CASSPLKDRSYGYTF,TGTGCCAGCTCACCACTAAAGGACAGAAGTTATGGCTACACCTTC
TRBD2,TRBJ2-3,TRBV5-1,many,CASSFSGRAPDTQYF,TGCGCCAGCAGCTTCAGCGGGAGGGCCCCGGATACGCAGTATTTT
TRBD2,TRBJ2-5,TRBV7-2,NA,CASSLRGLAGGEETQYF,TGTGCCAGCAGCTTAAGGGGACTAGCGGGAGGAGAAGAGACCCAGTACTTC
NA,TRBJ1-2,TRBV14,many,CASSQEAGWINYGYTF,TGTGCCAGCAGCCAAGAAGCAGGGTGGATCAACTATGGCTACACCTTC
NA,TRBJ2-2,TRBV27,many,CASSLPAGELFF,TGTGCCAGCAGTCTCCCGGCCGGGGAGCTGTTTTTT
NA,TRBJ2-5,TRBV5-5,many,CASSLTEGEWGETQYF,TGTGCCAGCAGCTTGACCGAGGGGGAATGGGGAGAGACCCAGTACTTC
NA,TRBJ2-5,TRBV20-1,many,CSRCKLGQQETQYF,TGCAGCCGCTGCAAACTAGGTCAACAAGAGACCCAGTACTTC
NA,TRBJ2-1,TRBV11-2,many,CASSLGASEQFF,TGTGCCAGCAGCTTAGGAGCTAGTGAGCAGTTCTTC
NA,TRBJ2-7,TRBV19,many,CASSKPPSYEQYF,TGTGCCAGTAGTAAACCGCCTTCCTACGAGCAGTACTTC
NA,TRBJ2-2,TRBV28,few,CASWQGYTGELFF,TGTGCCAGCTGGCAGGGGTACACCGGGGAGCTGTTTTTT
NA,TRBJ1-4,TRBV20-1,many,CSARHKQGNEKLFF,TGCAGTGCTAGACACAAACAGGGAAACGAAAAACTGTTTTTT
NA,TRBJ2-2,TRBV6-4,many,CASSDETGELFF,TGTGCCAGCAGTGACGAGACCGGGGAGCTGTTTTTT
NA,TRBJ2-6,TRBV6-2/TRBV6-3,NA,CASSSTWRSGANVLTF,TGTGCCAGCAGTTCCACCTGGAGGTCTGGGGCCAACGTCCTGACTTTC
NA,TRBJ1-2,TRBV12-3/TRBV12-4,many,CASSFGGSVGYTF,TGTGCCAGCAGTTTTGGAGGAAGCGTCGGCTACACCTTC
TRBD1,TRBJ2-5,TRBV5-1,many,CASRGSGTGKETQYF,TGCGCCAGCAGGGGGTCCGGGACAGGGAAAGAGACCCAGTACTTC
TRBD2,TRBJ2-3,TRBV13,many,CASSLPGLAGELTDTQYF,TGTGCCAGCAGCTTGCCCGGACTAGCGGGGGAACTCACAGATACGCAGTATTTT
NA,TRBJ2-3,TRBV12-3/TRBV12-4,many,CASVGVDTQYF,TGTGCCAGCGTAGGGGTAGATACGCAGTATTTT
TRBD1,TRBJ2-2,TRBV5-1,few,CASSPWTGTGELFF,TGCGCCAGCAGCCCCTGGACAGGGACTGGGGAGCTGTTTTTT
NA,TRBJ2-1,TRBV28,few,CASSSVGPNNEQFF,TGTGCCAGCAGTTCAGTGGGGCCGAACAATGAGCAGTTCTTC
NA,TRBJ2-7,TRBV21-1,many,CASSPPGPRPGLFEQYF,TGTGCCAGCAGCCCTCCTGGCCCTAGACCGGGACTTTTCGAGCAGTACTTC
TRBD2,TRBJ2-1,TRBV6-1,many,CASSPWASGPKGNEQFF,TGTGCCAGCAGTCCATGGGCTAGCGGTCCAAAGGGGAATGAGCAGTTCTTC
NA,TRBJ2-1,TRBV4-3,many,CASSQDWGGADEREQFF,TGCGCCAGCAGCCAAGATTGGGGTGGGGCAGATGAAAGGGAGCAGTTCTTC
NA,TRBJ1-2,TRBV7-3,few,CASSPQREGYF,TGTGCCAGCAGCCCTCAGCGAGAAGGGTACTTC
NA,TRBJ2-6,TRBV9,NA,CASSGGSGANVLTF,TGTGCCAGCAGCGGGGGATCTGGGGCCAACGTCCTGACTTTC
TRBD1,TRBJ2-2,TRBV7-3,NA,CTLSPGTGGFANTGELFF,TGTACCCTCAGTCCCGGGACAGGGGGATTCGCGAACACCGGGGAGCTGTTTTTT
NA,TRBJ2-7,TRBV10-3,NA,CAISAGHEQYF,TGTGCCATCAGTGCCGGCCACGAGCAGTACTTC
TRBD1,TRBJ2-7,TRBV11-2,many,CASSLVSGTGTYEQYF,TGTGCCAGCAGCCTCGTTTCCGGGACAGGGACCTACGAGCAGTACTTC
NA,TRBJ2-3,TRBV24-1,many,CATSDFRGSSTDTQYF,TGTGCCACCAGTGATTTTCGTGGGAGCAGCACAGATACGCAGTATTTT
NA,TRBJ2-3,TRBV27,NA,CASFAGTDTQYF,TGTGCCAGTTTCGCCGGCACAGATACGCAGTATTTT
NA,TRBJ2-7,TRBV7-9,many,CASSFDLWGRTYEQYF,TGTGCCAGCAGCTTCGACCTTTGGGGGAGAACCTACGAGCAGTACTTC
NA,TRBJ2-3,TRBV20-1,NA,CSARNFRTTTDTQYF,TGCAGTGCTAGAAATTTTAGGACTACCACAGATACGCAGTATTTT
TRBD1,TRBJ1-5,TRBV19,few,CASNTDRGDNQPQHF,TGTGCCAGTAATACGGACAGGGGCGATAATCAGCCCCAGCATTTT
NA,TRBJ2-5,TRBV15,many,CATSPPGARIQETQYF,TGTGCCACCAGCCCTCCCGGGGCGCGGATCCAAGAGACCCAGTACTTC
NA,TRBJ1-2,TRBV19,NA,CASSRTISNYGYTF,TGTGCCAGTAGCAGGACAATCTCTAACTATGGCTACACCTTC
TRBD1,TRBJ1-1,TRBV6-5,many,CASSYSPGQGAEAFF,TGTGCCAGCAGTTACTCGCCGGGACAGGGGGCTGAAGCTTTCTTT
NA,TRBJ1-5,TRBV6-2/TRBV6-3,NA,CASTLSRGTQPQHF,TGTGCCAGCACCCTCAGCCGGGGTACTCAGCCCCAGCATTTT
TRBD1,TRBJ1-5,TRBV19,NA,CASTKVRGTGGQPQHF,TGTGCCAGTACTAAGGTCCGCGGGACAGGGGGTCAGCCCCAGCATTTT
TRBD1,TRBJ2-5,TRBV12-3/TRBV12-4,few,CASSLGGTGKKETQYF,TGTGCCAGCAGTTTGGGGGGGACAGGGAAAAAAGAGACCCAGTACTTC
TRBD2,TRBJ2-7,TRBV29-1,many,CSVRTSDSYEQYF,TGCAGCGTTAGGACTAGCGACTCCTACGAGCAGTACTTC
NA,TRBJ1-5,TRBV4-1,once,CASSQADNQPQHF,TGCGCCAGCAGCCAAGCCGATAACCAGCCCCAGCATTTT
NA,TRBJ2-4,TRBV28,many,CASSGPEDWYF,TGTGCCAGCAGTGGGCCGGAGGACTGGTACTTC
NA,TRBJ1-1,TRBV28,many,CASSLFGGVQLNTEAFF,TGTGCCAGCAGTTTATTCGGCGGGGTCCAGCTGAACACTGAAGCTTTCTTT
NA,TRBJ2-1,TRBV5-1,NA,CASRGITGVSYNEQFF,TGCGCCAGCAGGGGGATAACGGGGGTGTCCTACAATGAGCAGTTCTTC
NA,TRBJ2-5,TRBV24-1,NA,CATSDLSQVGEETQYF,TGTGCCACCAGTGATTTATCCCAGGTTGGGGAAGAGACCCAGTACTTC
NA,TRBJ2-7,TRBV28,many,CASSDGFRNSYEQYF,TGTGCCAGCAGCGACGGTTTTAGGAATTCCTACGAGCAGTACTTC
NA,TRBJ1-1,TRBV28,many,CASSFFDKNTEAFF,TGTGCCAGCAGTTTCTTCGACAAGAACACTGAAGCTTTCTTT
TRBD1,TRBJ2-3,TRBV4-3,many,CASSPTGGRLDTQYF,TGCGCCAGCAGCCCGACAGGGGGACGTTTGGATACGCAGTATTTT
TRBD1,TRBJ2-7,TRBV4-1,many,CASSQVEDRGYPEQYF,TGCGCCAGCAGCCAAGTGGAGGACAGGGGGTATCCCGAGCAGTACTTC
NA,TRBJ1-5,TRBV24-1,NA,CATSQQGEGNQPQHF,TGTGCCACCAGCCAACAGGGCGAGGGTAATCAGCCCCAGCATTTT